Sequencing of this T cell receptor (beta chain) was carried out in a study of T-cell reconstitution after alpha-beta-depleted transplantation in children (dated by TCRdb to the mid-2010s). In terms of the full investigation: The study quantitatively tracked T-cell immune reconstitution after TCRalphabeta/CD19-depleted allogeneic hematopoietic cell transplantation in children using TCR repertoire profiling.

This clonotype was observed a single time. This clone's antigen is unknown. No base qualities exist here, and no much larger clone lies one base off it. On its own, one read is weak support. The treatment or condition label, read with the paper, signifies: allogeneic hematopoietic cell transplantation with graft depleted of TCRalphabeta T cells and CD19 B cells. Transplant recipients were children who received TCRalphabeta/CD19-depleted allogeneic hematopoietic cell grafts. Overall results and qualifications from the work: Apparently early alphabetaT-cell count recovery about two months after transplant reportedly relied on only several hundred rapidly expanded clones derived from non-depleted graft cells. Hyperexpanded clone frequencies declined over subsequent months; after one year, T-cell counts and TCRbeta diversity were mostly attributed to newly produced T cells. In some patients, the high TCRbeta diversity seen at day 60 was put down to recipient T cells and intrathymic progenitors that had survived conditioning.

The library was built by means of PCR. The sequencer listed for this sample is Illumina HiSeq 2500. TCR library preparation used molecular barcoding, with unique molecular identifiers applied to normalize quantification of the TCRbeta repertoire. TCRdb reprocessed the public reads (quality trimming at Q25 with fastp, clone calling with MiXCR) and kept in-frame beta chains. Each entry is one CDR3 protein sequence, shown with its most common DNA and genes. For this sample the table gives some 450,000 distinct CDR3 sequences, of which over 40% were detected only once. The ten largest clonotypes hold approximately 30% of the sample. The sequence came from a girl aged 2-9 years with aplastic anemia, due to receive a stem cell transplant. The input for sequencing was PBMCs, taken before TCRalphabeta/CD19-depleted stem cell transplant.

The CDR3 region: CSASPSGVHQQYF. The bases read TGCAGTGCTAGCCCTAGCGGAGTCCACCAGCAGTACTTC. The chain joins TRBV20-1 to TRBJ2-7; 7 nucleotides in the junction match TRBD2. From V the trimming removes 3 bases and from J it removes 8 bases, while the gene matches leave 10 bases of the junction unaccounted for. CDR1 DFQATT and CDR2 SNEGSKA were looked up in the germline V gene (reference sequence). Inclusive of the bounding cysteine and phenylalanine, the CDR3 is 13 residues long. Only CDR3 DNA is held: 39 bases, read in frame from base 1.